The 13 T cell receptor beta chains below all came from one sample that was sequenced in a study of blood T cell repertoires in COVID-19. Measured with immunoSEQ multiplex PCR; TCRdb has only the in-frame clones, and not every one. The sample shows fewer than 400,000 clones, under 90% of them seen only once. Sequenced sample: peripheral blood. The receptor set was obtained from a young woman with COVID-19, enrolled during active disease.

The chain links TRBV7-2 to TRBJ1-6, with D tentatively TRBD1 (6 bases). CDR3 length: 15 amino acids. CDR1 and CDR2 (germline): SGHTA, FQGNSA. Trimming stripped 1 base from V and 9 bases from J, with 13 bases between. CDR3 region: CASSLGRGAGSPLHF. The DNA of the CDR3 is TGTGCCAGCAGCTTAGGACGGGGGGCCGGTTCACCCCTCCACTTT.

This chain connects TRBV19 to TRBJ1-2; 7 bases match TRBD1. The trim removed 10 bases at V and 1 base at J, leaving 15 bases unmatched. CDR1 and CDR2 (germline): LNHDA, SQIVND (reference sequence). This CDR3 is 16 amino acids long. CDR3 protein: CATKARGGRVNYGYTF. DNA of the CDR3: TGTGCCACCAAGGCGAGAGGGGGCCGCGTTAACTATGGCTACACCTTC.

The chain recombines TRBV25-1 with TRBJ1-1; D is undetermined. Germline-derived CDR1 and CDR2 are MGHDK and SYGVNS. Trimming left V 1 base short and J 8 bases short, with 11 bases between. CDR3 length: 13 residues. CDR3: CASSELEWREAFF. The CDR3 coding sequence is TGTGCCAGCAGTGAATTGGAGTGGCGCGAAGCTTTCTTT.

V gene TRBV5-1 combines with J gene TRBJ2-2, with 11 positions matching TRBD2. The CDR3 runs to 16 residues. The ends lost 4 bases at V and 3 bases at J; junction bases unmatched: 5. CDR1 SGHRS and CDR2 YFSETQ come from the germline V gene. The CDR3 DNA reads as TGCGCCAGCAGCCCCACTAGCGGGAGAGACACCGGGGAGCTGTTTTTT. Protein sequence: CASSPTSGRDTGELFF.

The rearrangement uses TRBV28 and TRBJ2-4; D is unclear. V was cut by 3 bases and J by 2 bases, with 5 bases left in between. CDR1 is MDHEN, CDR2 SYDVKM, per germline. The CDR3 is 13 residues long. CDR3 nucleotides: TGTGCCAGCAGTTTCGTTCCCAAAAACATTCAGTACTTC. Its protein product is CASSFVPKNIQYF. The full variable domain, rest sourced from reference TRBV28 and TRBJ2-4, is DVKVTQSSRYLVKRTGEKVFLECVQDMDHENMFWYRQDPGLGLRLIYFSYDVKMKEKGDIPEGYSVSREKKERFSLILESASTNQTSMYLCASSFVPKNIQYFGAGTRLSVL.

J is TRBJ1-2 and V is TRBV30; 10 bases map to TRBD1. The ends lost 5 bases at V and 8 bases at J; junction bases unmatched: 5. The CDR3 is 12 amino acids. Germline V gives CDR1 GTSNPN, CDR2 SVGIG (reference sequence). DNA of the CDR3: TGTGCCTGGGGGGGACAGGGGTACGGCTACACCTTC. Translating it yields CAWGGQGYGYTF.

The chain carries TRBV2 and TRBJ2-7, with 12 nucleotides matching TRBD2. The V gene end was trimmed by 8 bases and the J gene end by 3 bases; junction bases not matched to a gene: 8. This CDR3 comprises 15 residues. Germline V gene data show CDR1 as SNHLY and CDR2 as FYNNEI. CDR3 amino acids: CASGNPTSGSYEQYF. The CDR3 DNA follows: TGTGCCAGCGGGAACCCGACTAGCGGGAGCTACGAGCAGTACTTC.

The J gene is TRBJ1-1, the V gene TRBV29-1, with D unclear. The CDR3 runs 14 residues. The V and J ends lost 4 bases and 0 bases respectively, with 12 bases between them. Germline loops: CDR1 SQVTM, CDR2 ANQGSEA. CDR3 DNA: TGCAGCGTTGGAGGGCAGAGTTTGAACACTGAAGCTTTCTTT. Its translation is CSVGGQSLNTEAFF.

This sequence joins TRBV7-2 and TRBJ2-3, with D unclear. Looked up from germline, CDR1 is SGHTA and CDR2 is FQGNSA. The CDR3 consists of 15 residues. Trimming shortened V by 2 bases and J by 0 bases, and 9 bases separated the two germline ends. The CDR3 coding sequence is TGTGCCAGCAGCTTATCTCGGGTGAGCACAGATACGCAGTATTTT. It yields the protein CASSLSRVSTDTQYF.

In this sample, this clone turned up a few times. The chain links TRBV27 to TRBJ2-1; the match to TRBD2 covers 11 bases. Germline loops: CDR1 MNHEY, CDR2 SMNVEV (reference sequence). The CDR3 extends over 17 amino acids. Trimming took 3 bases from V and 4 from J; bases not matched to a gene: 8. CDR3 region: CASSFTSGRSFYNEQFF. The CDR3 coding sequence is TGTGCCAGCAGTTTTACTAGCGGGAGATCCTTTTACAATGAGCAGTTCTTC.

This clone was seen once. Other DNA sequences in this specimen translate into the identical CDR3. V gene TRBV9 combines with J gene TRBJ1-2; no clear D gene. The CDR3 runs to 13 residues. Germline CDR1 reads SGDLS; CDR2 reads YYNGEE. V was clipped by 0 bases and J by 1 base, with 4 bases between them. The CDR3 reads CASSVESNYGYTF. DNA of the CDR3: TGTGCCAGCAGCGTAGAGAGTAACTATGGCTACACCTTC.

This clone has a single count. The chain recombines TRBV5-1 with TRBJ2-7, with 7 nucleotides matching TRBD2. J gave up 2 bases and V 0 bases, and 5 bases lay outside the gene matches. Per germline, CDR1 SGHRS and CDR2 YFSETQ. The CDR3 sequence is 15 residues long. CDR3 sequence: CASSLESSGTYEQYF. The CDR3 DNA reads as TGCGCCAGCAGCTTGGAATCTAGCGGAACCTACGAGCAGTACTTC.

The V gene is TRBV6-5, the J gene TRBJ1-2; 9 bases map to TRBD1. J gave up 7 bases and V 7 bases, and 10 bases lay outside the gene matches. Looked up from germline, CDR1 is MNHEY and CDR2 is SVGAGI. CDR3 length equals 14 residues. In nucleotides, the CDR3 is TGTGCCAGCACCCGCGGGACAGGGAAAGGTGGCTACACCTTC. This gives the protein CASTRGTGKGGYTF.